The 16 T cell receptor beta chains below all came from one sample that was sequenced in a study of blood T cell repertoires in COVID-19. The protocol was immunoSEQ multiplex PCR, while the TCRdb copy is restricted to in-frame clones and leaves out a portion. The data hold 65,000 to 80,000 clones, with 84% observed a single time. The sample consisted of peripheral blood. The origin of the receptors is a human donor in a cohort sampled during active COVID-19.

This clone has just a few counts. The rearrangement uses TRBV10-3 and TRBJ1-6; no firm D call. Germline values: CDR1 ENHRY, CDR2 SYGVKD. The CDR3 consists of 12 residues. V was pared by 6 bases and J by 9 bases, with 9 bases between. Here the CDR3 DNA reads TGTGCCATCAGGCCCGAGGGTTCACCCCTCCACTTT. This sequence encodes CAIRPEGSPLHF.

The chain carries TRBV10-1 and TRBJ1-6; D ambiguous. V lost 3 bases, J lost 12 bases, and 12 bases lay in between. Per the germline V gene, CDR1 is WNHNN and CDR2 is SYGVQD (reference sequence). CDR3 length: 13 residues. The CDR3 DNA is TGCGCCAGCAGTGAATCGAGCGGGGAACCCCTCCACTTT. Its translation: CASSESSGEPLHF.

The V call is TRBV6-1, the J call TRBJ2-7; 9 bases match TRBD2. With 3 bases clipped from V and 2 bases from J, the junction kept 11 bases outside the gene matches. The CDR3 runs to 17 residues. Germline V gene lookup returns CDR1 MNHNS and CDR2 SASEGT. The CDR3 reads CASSDDKLAGVTYEQYF. CDR3 bases: TGTGCCAGCAGTGACGACAAACTAGCGGGCGTCACCTACGAGCAGTACTTC.

The chain is built from TRBV6-6 and TRBJ1-5; unclear D gene. V lost 5 bases and J lost 5, with 19 bases in between. The CDR3 runs to 16 residues. The germline CDR1 and CDR2 sequences are MNHNY and SVGAGI (reference sequence). The CDR3 loop reads CASSSPRSKPDQPQHF. The CDR3 region has the DNA TGTGCCAGCAGTAGCCCTAGGTCTAAACCCGATCAGCCCCAGCATTTT.

CDR3 bases: TGTGCCACCAGCAGAGATGGGCTGAGCTATGGCTACACCTTC. Its translation is CATSRDGLSYGYTF. The rearrangement joins TRBV15 to TRBJ1-2; D call uncertain. The germline gives CDR1 LNHNV, CDR2 YYDKDF (reference sequence). The V and J ends lost 0 bases and 4 bases respectively, with 9 bases between them. The CDR3 contains 14 residues. Supplemented by reference TRBV15 and TRBJ1-2, the full variable domain reads DAMVIQNPRYQVTQFGKPVTLSCSQTLNHNVMYWYQQKSSQAPKLLFHYYDKDFNNEADTPDNFQSRRPNTSFCFLDIRSPGLGDTAMYLCATSRDGLSYGYTFGSGTRLTVV.

V usage is TRBV12-3 or TRBV12-4 and J usage is TRBJ1-2, with 10 bases aligning to TRBD1. This CDR3 contains 13 residues. Germline trimming cut 6 bases from V and 12 bases from J; bases unmatched to any gene: 10. The CDR3 DNA reads TGTGCCAGCAGCTTCCTGGACAGGGGGTTTAACACCTTC. Its protein product is CASSFLDRGFNTF.

The chain is built from TRBV19 and TRBJ1-3, with TRBD1 as a possible D gene (6 bases). Trimming took off 10 bases at V and 4 bases at J, with 11 bases between the two ends. CDR3 length: 12 amino acids. The V gene's germline CDR1 is LNHDA and CDR2 SQIVND (reference sequence). In DNA, the CDR3 is TGTGCCACCGGGACACAAGGAAACACCATATATTTT. This codes for CATGTQGNTIYF. Combining the CDR3 with reference TRBV19 and TRBJ1-3 gives the whole variable domain DGGITQSPKYLFRKEGQNVTLSCEQNLNHDAMYWYRQDPGQGLRLIYYSQIVNDFQKGDIAEGYSVSREKKESFPLTVTSAQKNPTAFYLCATGTQGNTIYFGEGSWLTVV.

This clone was seen more than once but under ten times. The chain uses TRBV27 and TRBJ1-2; TRBD1 matches at 10 bases. Germline trimming cut 6 bases from V and 4 bases from J; bases unmatched to any gene: 5. This CDR3 region has 14 residues. Germline V gene sequence: CDR1 MNHEY, CDR2 SMNVEV (reference sequence). The CDR3 nucleotides are TGTGCCAGCAGGGACAGGGGGGACGGCTATGGCTACACCTTC. Its translation: CASRDRGDGYGYTF.

The rearrangement joins TRBV10-3 to TRBJ2-7; TRBD1 is a possible D gene (6 bases). The CDR3 is 17 residues long. Germline lookup yields CDR1 ENHRY and CDR2 SYGVKD. Trimming removed 3 bases at V and 4 bases at J, with 22 bases between. The CDR3 DNA reads TGTGCCATCAGTGAATTTTCGACAGGAATGGTGACGTACGAGCAGTACTTC. Translation: CAISEFSTGMVTYEQYF.

The V call is TRBV18, the J call TRBJ1-2; D remains ambiguous. This CDR3 contains 13 residues. Germline loops: CDR1 KGHSH, CDR2 LQKENI. Trimming left V 8 bases short and J 4 bases short, with 14 bases between. The CDR3, as DNA: TGTGCCAGCACCCCAATCGAGAGCTATGGCTACACCTTC. It codes for CASTPIESYGYTF.

A single count supports this clone. This chain connects TRBV30 to TRBJ2-3; D may be TRBD2 (6 bases). V dropped 0 bases and J dropped 3 bases, with 16 bases sitting between them. The CDR3 is 16 amino acids. Per the germline V gene, CDR1 is GTSNPN and CDR2 is SVGIG (reference sequence). The CDR3 DNA is TGTGCCTGGAGTGTAGATCGGGGGATGGAAACAGATACGCAGTATTTT. This sequence encodes CAWSVDRGMETDTQYF.

A word on this clone: A junction end diverges from the germline sequence, so it may reflect a read error. The chain employs TRBV7-7 and TRBJ2-5, with 9 bases fitting TRBD2. Germline assignment: CDR1 SSHAT and CDR2 FNYEAQ (reference sequence). The CDR3 totals 15 residues. The CDR3 region has the DNA TGTGCTAGCAGCGTGTTAGCGGGAGTCGTAGAGACCCAGTACTTC. Translating it yields CASSVLAGVVETQYF.

The chain carries TRBV9 and TRBJ2-7; D gene uncertain. The length of the CDR3 is 11 residues. The V and J ends lost 4 bases and 5 bases respectively, with 7 bases between them. CDR1 and CDR2 (germline): SGDLS, YYNGEE. In DNA, the CDR3 is TGTGCCAGCAGCCCTTCCCACGAGCAGTACTTC. It codes for CASSPSHEQYF.

This chain connects TRBV7-8 to TRBJ1-1, with D perhaps matching TRBD1 (6 bases). Germline V gives CDR1 SGHVS, CDR2 FQNEAQ. Trimming took 1 base from V and 5 from J, leaving 8 bases between them. The CDR3 covers 13 residues. CDR3 coding DNA: TGTGCCAGCAGCTTAGACAGGGTGACTGAAGCTTTCTTT. Encoded protein: CASSLDRVTEAFF.

The chain uses TRBV4-2 and TRBJ1-4; 9 positions match TRBD1. Germline V lookup: CDR1 LGHNA, CDR2 YNFKEQ. The CDR3 has 15 amino acids. Trimming removed 5 bases from V and 7 bases from J; junction bases left unmatched: 8. Here the CDR3 reads CASSSTGGVGEKLFF. Written as DNA, the CDR3 is TGTGCCAGCAGCTCTACAGGGGGCGTAGGTGAAAAACTGTTTTTT.

In this sample, this clone turned up once. The chain uses TRBV9 and TRBJ1-1, with 9 bases aligning to TRBD1. Germline V lookup: CDR1 SGDLS, CDR2 YYNGEE. This CDR3 has 15 amino acids. Trimming cost V 3 bases and J 5 bases; bases outside gene matches: 8. In DNA, the CDR3 is TGTGCCAGCAGCGGTAACAGGGGGCGGGTTACTGAAGCTTTCTTT. It translates to CASSGNRGRVTEAFF. Full variable domain (outside the CDR3, taken from reference TRBV9 and TRBJ1-1): DSGVTQTPKHLITATGQRVTLRCSPRSGDLSVYWYQQSLDQGLQFLIQYYNGEERAKGNILERFSAQQFPDLHSELNLSSLELGDSALYFCASSGNRGRVTEAFFGQGTRLTVV.